This entry concerns a single T cell receptor (beta chain). This record comes from a study of control samples from healthy donors and cancer patients. TCRdb keeps only in-frame clones here, not all; method: immunoSEQ multiplex PCR. Seen here are roughly 180,000 clones, 85% to 95% observed once, and the top ten hold approximately 4%. Sequencing was carried out using blood. The origin of this receptor is a woman aged 55-69 years in good health.

This CDR3 is CATQGDSTEAFF. CDR3 sequence (DNA): TGTGCCACACAGGGGGATTCCACTGAAGCTTTCTTT. This chain uses TRBV19 with TRBJ1-1; the match to TRBD1 covers 8 bases. The germline V gene has CDR1 LNHDA and CDR2 SQIVND (reference sequence). With V trimmed by 10 bases and J by 4 bases, 5 bases remained unmatched. The CDR3 sequence is 12 residues long.